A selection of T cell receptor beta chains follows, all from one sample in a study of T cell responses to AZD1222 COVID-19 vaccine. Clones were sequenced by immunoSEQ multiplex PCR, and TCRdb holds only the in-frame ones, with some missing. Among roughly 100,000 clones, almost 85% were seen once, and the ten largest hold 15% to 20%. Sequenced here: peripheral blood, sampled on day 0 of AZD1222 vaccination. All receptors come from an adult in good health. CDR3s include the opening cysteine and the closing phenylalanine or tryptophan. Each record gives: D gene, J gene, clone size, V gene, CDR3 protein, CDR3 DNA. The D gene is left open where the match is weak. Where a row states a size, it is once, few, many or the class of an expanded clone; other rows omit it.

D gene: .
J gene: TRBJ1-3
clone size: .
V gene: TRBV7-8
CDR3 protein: CASSLMGDPGNTIYF
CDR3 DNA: TGTGCCAGCAGCTTAATGGGGGACCCTGGAAACACCATATATTTT

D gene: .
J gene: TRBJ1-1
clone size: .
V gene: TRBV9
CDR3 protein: CASSVGQPGTEAFF
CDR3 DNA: TGTGCCAGCAGCGTCGGACAGCCGGGGACTGAAGCTTTCTTT

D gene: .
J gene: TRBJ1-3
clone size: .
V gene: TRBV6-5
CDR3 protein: CASYKVGGNTIYF
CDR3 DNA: TGTGCCAGCTACAAAGTCGGTGGAAACACCATATATTTT

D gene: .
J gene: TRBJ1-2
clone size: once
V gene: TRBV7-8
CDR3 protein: CASSYRTRVGYTF
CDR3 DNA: TGTGCCAGCAGCTACAGAACCAGGGTTGGCTACACCTTC

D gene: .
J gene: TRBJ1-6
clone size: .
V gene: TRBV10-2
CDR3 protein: CASSESGGGNQPLHF
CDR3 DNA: TGCGCCAGCAGTGAAAGTGGGGGGGGTAATCAACCCCTCCACTTT

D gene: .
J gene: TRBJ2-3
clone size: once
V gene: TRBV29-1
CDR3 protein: CSVASGTDTQYF
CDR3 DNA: TGCAGCGTTGCTAGCGGCACAGATACGCAGTATTTT

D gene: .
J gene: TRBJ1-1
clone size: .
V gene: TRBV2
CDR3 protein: CASSGLGTTEAFF
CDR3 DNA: TGTGCCAGCAGTGGACTGGGAACGACTGAAGCTTTCTTT

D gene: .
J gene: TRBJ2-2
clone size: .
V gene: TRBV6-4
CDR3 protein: CASSASYTGELFF
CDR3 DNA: TGTGCCAGCAGTGCCAGCTACACCGGGGAGCTGTTTTTT

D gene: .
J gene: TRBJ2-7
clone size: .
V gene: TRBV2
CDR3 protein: CASSYGYPDSPYEQYF
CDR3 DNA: TGTGCCAGCAGTTATGGTTATCCGGACAGTCCCTACGAGCAGTACTTC

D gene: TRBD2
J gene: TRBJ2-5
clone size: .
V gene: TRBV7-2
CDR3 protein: CASSLQLAGGTQYF
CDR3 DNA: TGTGCCAGCAGCCTACAATTAGCGGGGGGGACCCAGTACTTC

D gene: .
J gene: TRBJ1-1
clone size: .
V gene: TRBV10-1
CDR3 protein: CASSDSPHQVNTEAFF
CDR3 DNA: TGCGCCAGCAGTGACAGTCCACACCAAGTGAACACTGAAGCTTTCTTT

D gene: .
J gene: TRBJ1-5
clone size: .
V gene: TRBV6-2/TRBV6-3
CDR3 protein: CASSYSNLAAQHF
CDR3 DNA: TGTGCCAGCAGTTACTCGAATCTGGCAGCCCAGCATTTT

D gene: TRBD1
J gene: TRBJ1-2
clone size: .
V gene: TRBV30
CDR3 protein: CAWSAGTGGSGYTF
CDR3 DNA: TGTGCCTGGAGTGCCGGGACAGGGGGGTCTGGCTACACCTTC

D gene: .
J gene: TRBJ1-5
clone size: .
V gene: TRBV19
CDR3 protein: CASEWGGSNQPQHF
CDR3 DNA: TGTGCCAGTGAATGGGGAGGGAGCAATCAGCCCCAGCATTTT

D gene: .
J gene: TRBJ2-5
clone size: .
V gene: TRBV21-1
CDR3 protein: CASSNQETQYF
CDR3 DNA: TGTGCCAGCAGCAACCAAGAGACCCAGTACTTC

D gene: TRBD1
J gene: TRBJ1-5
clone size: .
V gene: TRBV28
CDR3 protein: CASSWGQRNQPQHF
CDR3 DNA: TGTGCCAGCAGTTGGGGACAGCGGAATCAGCCCCAGCATTTT

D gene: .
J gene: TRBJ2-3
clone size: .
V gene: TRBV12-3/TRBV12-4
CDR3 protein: CASSFRQTDTQYF
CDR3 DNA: TGTGCCAGCAGTTTTCGGCAGACAGATACGCAGTATTTT

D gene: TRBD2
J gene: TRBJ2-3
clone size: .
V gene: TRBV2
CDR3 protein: CASSDGLAGGGDTQYF
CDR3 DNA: TGTGCCAGCAGTGACGGACTAGCGGGGGGAGGGGATACGCAGTATTTT

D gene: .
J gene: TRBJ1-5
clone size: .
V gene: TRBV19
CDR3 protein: CASYPTGSDQPQHF
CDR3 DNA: TGTGCCTCCTACCCCACAGGTTCGGATCAGCCCCAGCATTTT

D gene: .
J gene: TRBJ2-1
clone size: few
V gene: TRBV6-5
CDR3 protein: CASRSGKLYNEQFF
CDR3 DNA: TGTGCCAGCAGGTCCGGGAAACTATACAATGAGCAGTTCTTC